The clone carrying this T cell receptor beta chain was picked up a small number of times. This specimen belongs to a study of beta chain features in type 1 diabetes. CDR3 length: 18 amino acids. V gave up 6 bases and J gave up 0 bases; unmatched junction bases: 14. The germline V gene has CDR1 MNHEY and CDR2 SMNVEV (reference sequence). Expressed TCRB transcripts were sequenced because the isolated RNA had all been reverse transcribed beforehand. Sequenced by immunoSEQ multiplex PCR; TCRdb stores in-frame clones only, minus some. The sample gives fewer than 250,000 clones, about 9.3% of which show up once; under 0.045% is in the top ten.

The sequencing input was naive CD4+ T cells from blood. The TCR was taken from a woman aged 18 to 35 in good health. The V call is TRBV27, the J call TRBJ2-3; 8 nucleotides agree with TRBD2. The CDR3 coding sequence is TGTGCCAGCAGCCGCGGGAGGCAGCCTCTAGTCAGCACAGATACGCAGTATTTT. Its protein product is CASSRGRQPLVSTDTQYF.